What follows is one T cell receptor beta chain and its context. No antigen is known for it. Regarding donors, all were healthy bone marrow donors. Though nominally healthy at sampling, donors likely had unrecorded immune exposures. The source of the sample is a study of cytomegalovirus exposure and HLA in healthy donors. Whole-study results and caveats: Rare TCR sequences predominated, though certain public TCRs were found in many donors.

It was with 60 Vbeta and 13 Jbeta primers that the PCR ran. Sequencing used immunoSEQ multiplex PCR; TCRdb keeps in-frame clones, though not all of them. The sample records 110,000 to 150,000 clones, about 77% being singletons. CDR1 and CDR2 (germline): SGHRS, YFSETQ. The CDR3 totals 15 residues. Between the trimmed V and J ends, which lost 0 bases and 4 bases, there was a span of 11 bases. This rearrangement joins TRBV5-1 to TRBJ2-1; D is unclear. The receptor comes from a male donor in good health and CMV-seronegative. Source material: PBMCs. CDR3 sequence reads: CASSLARSQYNEQFF. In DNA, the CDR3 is TGCGCCAGCAGCTTGGCCCGTTCACAATACAATGAGCAGTTCTTC. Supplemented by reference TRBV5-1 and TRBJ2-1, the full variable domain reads KAGVTQTPRYLIKTRGQQVTLSCSPISGHRSVSWYQQTPGQGLQFLFEYFSETQRNKGNFPGRFSGRQFSNSRSEMNVSTLELGDSALYLCASSLARSQYNEQFFGPGTRLTVL.